This passage covers 28 T cell receptor beta chains from one sample sequenced in a study of T-cell memory formation after mild COVID-19. TCRdb ran MiXCR on the 5' RACE reads and lists one entry per CDR3 protein. Among roughly 350,000 distinct CDR3 sequences, around 20% were seen once, and the ten largest hold around 13%. Sequencing was performed on PBMCs or a T cell subset sorted from them (not recorded which). All receptors derive from an adult woman who had mild COVID-19 (a few samples of this study predate the infection). Cell type and time point are not known.

CDR3 DNA sequence: TGTGCCAGCTCACGGGAGCGGAATGAGCAGTTCTTC. Its protein is CASSRERNEQFF. This sequence joins TRBV18 and TRBJ2-1; D is perhaps TRBD2 (5 bases). The CDR3 is 12 amino acids. The V gene's germline CDR1 is KGHSH and CDR2 LQKENI. V lost 4 bases and J 7 bases, leaving 8 bases between the germline ends. Complete variable domain (other parts from reference TRBV18 and TRBJ2-1): NAGVMQNPRHLVRRRGQEARLRCSPMKGHSHVYWYRQLPEEGLKFMVYLQKENIIDESGMPKERFSAEFPKEGPSILRIQQVVRGDSAAYFCASSRERNEQFFGPGTRLTVL.

This chain joins TRBV7-9 and TRBJ2-3, with 7 bases that match TRBD1. CDR1 and CDR2 from the germline V gene are SEHNR and FQNEAQ (reference sequence). With V trimmed by 5 bases and J by 6 bases, 11 bases remained unmatched. This CDR3 has 15 amino acids. CDR3 bases: TGTGCCAGCAGCGGGACAGACCGAGGGTTGGATACGCAGTATTTT. Protein sequence: CASSGTDRGLDTQYF.

This chain connects TRBV6-2 or TRBV6-3 to TRBJ2-1; 8 bases are a match to TRBD2. The CDR3 contains 18 residues. The ends lost 2 bases at V and 7 bases at J; junction bases unmatched: 16. From germline, CDR1 is MNHEY and CDR2 SVGEGT. DNA of the CDR3: TGTGCCAGCAGTTACGCCGGACTAGCAAGGGGCACTAGGAATGAGCAGTTCTTC. Translated: CASSYAGLARGTRNEQFF.

The table lists this clonotype with a few counts. The J gene is TRBJ1-1, the V gene TRBV20-1; a weak D match, TRBD1 (5 bases). Germline lookup yields CDR1 DFQATT and CDR2 SNEGSKA (reference sequence). V dropped 2 bases and J dropped 1 base, with 14 bases sitting between them. The CDR3 covers 15 residues. This CDR3 reads CSARFQGRGNTEAFF. CDR3 nucleotide sequence: TGCAGTGCTAGATTCCAGGGACGGGGGAACACTGAAGCTTTCTTT.

J is TRBJ1-5 and V is TRBV6-2 or TRBV6-3, with D possibly being TRBD1 (5 bases). Trimming cost V 6 bases and J 7 bases, with 19 bases left between them. The CDR3 spans 15 residues. CDR1 is MNHEY and CDR2 is SVGEGT in the germline V gene. The CDR3 nucleotides are TGTGCCAGCAGGTCTTGGGGAGGGGAAGGCCAGCCCCAGCATTTT. This sequence encodes CASRSWGGEGQPQHF.

In this sample, this clonotype turned up a few times. CDR3 nucleotide sequence: TGCGCCAGCAGCCGGGACTCCTCCCTCCCCTACAATGAGCAGTTCTTC. Translating gives CASSRDSSLPYNEQFF. This chain joins TRBV4-1 and TRBJ2-1, with D possibly matching TRBD2 (6 bases). There are 16 residues in the CDR3. The V and J ends lost 4 bases and 2 bases respectively, with 15 bases between them. The germline V gene encodes CDR1 MGHRA and CDR2 YSYEKL.

This clonotype was found a few times. The chain has TRBV7-9 and TRBJ2-5; D might be TRBD2 (6 bases). Per germline, CDR1 SEHNR and CDR2 FQNEAQ (reference sequence). V was clipped by 4 bases and J by 3 bases, with 12 bases between them. This CDR3 spans 14 amino acids. The CDR3 DNA is TGTGCCAGCAGCTCCCGGGACTTCGAAGAGACCCAGTACTTC. Translation gives CASSSRDFEETQYF.

The chain recombines TRBV6-2 or TRBV6-3 with TRBJ2-7; 8 positions match TRBD1. The junction had 9 bases not matched to a gene; V was cut back by 0 bases and J by 5 bases. The CDR3 totals 16 residues. Germline V lookup: CDR1 MNHEY, CDR2 SVGEGT. The CDR3 is CASSYSPDRGGNEQYF. The CDR3 nucleotides read TGTGCCAGCAGTTACTCCCCTGACAGGGGAGGCAACGAGCAGTACTTC.

V and J are TRBV3-1 and TRBJ2-7; 7 bases match TRBD2. This CDR3 has 14 residues. The germline gives CDR1 LGHDT, CDR2 YNNKEL (reference sequence). With V trimmed by 6 bases and J by 3 bases, 8 bases remained unmatched. The CDR3: CASSPQVAGYEQYF. CDR3 DNA: TGTGCCAGCAGTCCGCAGGTAGCGGGCTACGAGCAGTACTTC.

The chain links TRBV11-2 to TRBJ2-7; D remains unclear. Trimming took 0 bases from V and 2 from J, leaving 8 bases between them. The CDR3 sequence is 14 residues long. Germline V CDR1 and CDR2: SGHAT, FQNNGV. This chain's CDR3 is CASSLEAVTYEQYF. The CDR3, as DNA: TGTGCCAGCAGCTTAGAGGCGGTTACCTACGAGCAGTACTTC.

The chain carries TRBV7-2 and TRBJ2-1, with 8 bases fitting TRBD1. CDR3 length equals 16 residues. Germline-derived CDR1 and CDR2 are SGHTA and FQGNSA. With 1 base clipped from V and 8 bases from J, the junction kept 10 bases outside the gene matches. The CDR3 sequence: CASSLEPQVTGDEQFF. The CDR3, as DNA: TGTGCCAGCAGCTTAGAGCCACAGGTGACAGGGGATGAGCAGTTCTTC.

The genes are TRBV14 and TRBJ2-3; no reliable D call. Trimming left V 1 base short and J 1 base short, with 12 bases between. CDR1 and CDR2 from the germline V gene are SGHDN and FVKESK. CDR3 length equals 16 residues. The CDR3 region is CASSQVEAVGTDTQYF. CDR3 DNA: TGTGCCAGCAGCCAAGTAGAGGCCGTTGGCACAGATACGCAGTATTTT.

The rearrangement joins TRBV18 to TRBJ2-1, with D perhaps TRBD2 (6 bases). CDR1 is KGHSH and CDR2 is LQKENI in the germline V gene. Trimming cost V 8 bases and J 7 bases, with 9 bases left between them. CDR3 length: 11 residues. The CDR3 coding sequence is TGTGCCAGCACCCGGGGGAATGAGCAGTTCTTC. Encoded protein: CASTRGNEQFF.

The chain couples TRBV4-3 to TRBJ1-5; 7 bases line up with TRBD1. Germline lookup yields CDR1 LGHNA and CDR2 YSLEER. V gave up 0 bases and J gave up 10 bases; unmatched junction bases: 12. This CDR3 has 16 amino acids. The CDR3 region has the DNA TGCGCCAGCAGCCAAGATTCGGGGCAGGGGGGCCTTCCCCAGCATTTT. Encoded protein: CASSQDSGQGGLPQHF.

Ten or more counts support this clonotype. V gene TRBV12-3 or TRBV12-4 combines with J gene TRBJ1-5; D unclear. This CDR3 contains 12 residues. Trimming removed 5 bases at V and 2 bases at J, with 4 bases between. The CDR3 spells CASSRGNQPQHF. Written as DNA, the CDR3 is TGTGCCAGCAGTCGGGGCAATCAGCCCCAGCATTTT.

The gene calls are TRBV10-3 and TRBJ1-2, with a weak D call TRBD1 (5 bases). The ends were cut back, 4 bases at V and 6 bases at J, with 18 bases in the middle. This CDR3 has 15 amino acids. The germline gives CDR1 ENHRY, CDR2 SYGVKD. CDR3 sequence reads: CAISGGGRERDGYTF. The CDR3 DNA follows: TGTGCCATCAGTGGGGGTGGCAGGGAACGGGATGGCTACACCTTC.

The V and J genes are TRBV5-1 and TRBJ2-1; 8 bases are shared with TRBD2. This CDR3 has 17 residues. V was clipped by 0 bases and J by 6 bases; unmatched bases: 11. Germline V gene sequence: CDR1 SGHRS, CDR2 YFSETQ. The CDR3 protein is CASSLALTGTSFNEQFF. DNA of the CDR3: TGCGCCAGCAGCTTGGCCCTGACCGGGACTAGTTTCAATGAGCAGTTCTTC.

This clonotype was seen a few times. The chain recombines TRBV7-8 with TRBJ2-5; possible D gene TRBD1, 6 bases. This CDR3 is built from 14 residues. With 0 bases removed from V and 5 bases from J, the gap between germline ends came to 10 bases. Germline V gene lookup returns CDR1 SGHVS and CDR2 FQNEAQ. The CDR3 here is CASSLAAGDETQYF. The CDR3 coding sequence is TGTGCCAGCAGCTTAGCGGCAGGGGACGAGACCCAGTACTTC.

The chain uses TRBV5-1 and TRBJ2-3; D gene unclear. Germline V gene lookup returns CDR1 SGHRS and CDR2 YFSETQ. The CDR3 sequence is 14 residues long. The V end was cut by 3 bases, the J end by 2 bases, with 10 bases between. CDR3 DNA sequence: TGCGCCAGCAGCTCCTGGAGCAACACAGATACGCAGTATTTT. As protein: CASSSWSNTDTQYF.

This clonotype was detected a few times. The CDR3 sequence is CASSSQENEQFF. The CDR3 nucleotides are TGTGCCAGCTCATCACAGGAAAATGAGCAGTTCTTC. The chain carries TRBV18 and TRBJ2-1; possibly TRBD1 for D (5 bases). The V end lost 5 bases, the J end lost 7 bases, and 9 bases lay between the germline ends. Germline CDR1 reads KGHSH; CDR2 reads LQKENI. The CDR3 loop spans 12 amino acids.

The chain uses TRBV2 and TRBJ2-7, with 9 positions matching TRBD2. The CDR3 runs 14 residues. The V gene end was trimmed by 2 bases and the J gene end by 5 bases; junction bases not matched to a gene: 4. Per germline, CDR1 SNHLY and CDR2 FYNNEI. DNA for the CDR3: TGTGCCAGCAGTGAACTAGCGGGACACCACGAGCAGTACTTC. It encodes CASSELAGHHEQYF.

The chain employs TRBV12-3 or TRBV12-4 and TRBJ2-7, with D possibly matching TRBD1 (5 bases). This CDR3 is 14 amino acids long. Trimming removed 3 bases from V and 2 bases from J, with 11 bases in between. In DNA, the CDR3 is TGTGCCAGCAGTTTCTTTGCAGGGACCTACGAGCAGTACTTC. Its protein product is CASSFFAGTYEQYF.

The chain carries TRBV5-5 and TRBJ1-2, with 12 bases lining up with TRBD1. The length of the CDR3 is 15 residues. The V gene's germline CDR1 is SGHKS and CDR2 YYEKEE (reference sequence). V was pared by 7 bases and J by 4 bases, with 8 bases of the junction left unmatched. CDR3 sequence: CASGLPGQGAYGYTF. As DNA, the CDR3 is TGTGCCAGCGGTTTACCGGGACAGGGGGCCTATGGCTACACCTTC.

The chain links TRBV6-2 or TRBV6-3 to TRBJ2-1, with a weak D call TRBD1 (5 bases). Germline values: CDR1 MNHEY, CDR2 SVGEGT. CDR3 length equals 16 residues. The ends were cut back, 5 bases at V and 8 bases at J, with 22 bases in the middle. CDR3 sequence: CASSDRTLDILDEQFF. CDR3 DNA: TGTGCCAGCAGTGATCGGACCCTGGACATATTAGATGAGCAGTTCTTC.

This chain connects TRBV11-2 to TRBJ2-7; D might be TRBD1 or TRBD2, each matching 6 bases. The germline V gene has CDR1 SGHAT and CDR2 FQNNGV. CDR3 length equals 12 residues. Deletions cut 5 bases from V and 6 bases from J, with 11 bases between. The CDR3 region is CASSGEGGEQYF. DNA for the CDR3: TGTGCCAGCAGCGGAGAGGGGGGCGAGCAGTACTTC.

The chain uses TRBV5-5 and TRBJ2-1; tentatively, D is TRBD1 (6 bases). V lost 2 bases to trimming and J lost 8 bases, with 11 bases between them. CDR1 and CDR2 (germline): SGHKS, YYEKEE (reference sequence). This CDR3 has 13 residues. This CDR3 reads CASSLLRGDEQFF. The CDR3 DNA sequence: TGTGCCAGCAGCTTACTCAGGGGAGATGAGCAGTTCTTC.

As DNA, the CDR3 is TGCAGTGCTAGAGACCCGGCGAGCAATCAGCCCCAGCATTTT. Amino acid sequence: CSARDPASNQPQHF. The V gene is TRBV20-1, the J gene TRBJ1-5, with D unresolved. This CDR3 contains 14 residues. V was trimmed by 0 bases and J by 1 base, leaving 7 bases between them. Germline values: CDR1 DFQATT, CDR2 SNEGSKA (reference sequence).

This chain links TRBV5-5 with TRBJ1-1; no clear D gene. This CDR3 spans 13 amino acids. Germline CDR1 is SGHKS and CDR2 is YYEKEE (reference sequence). V was trimmed by 4 bases and J by 5 bases, leaving 12 bases between them. The CDR3 reads CASSRWEGTEAFF. CDR3 DNA sequence: TGTGCCAGCAGCCGTTGGGAGGGAACTGAAGCTTTCTTT. Full variable domain (outside the CDR3, taken from reference TRBV5-5 and TRBJ1-1): DAGVTQSPTHLIKTRGQQVTLRCSPISGHKSVSWYQQVLGQGPQFIFQYYEKEERGRGNFPDRFSARQFPNYSSELNVNALLLGDSALYLCASSRWEGTEAFFGQGTRLTVV.